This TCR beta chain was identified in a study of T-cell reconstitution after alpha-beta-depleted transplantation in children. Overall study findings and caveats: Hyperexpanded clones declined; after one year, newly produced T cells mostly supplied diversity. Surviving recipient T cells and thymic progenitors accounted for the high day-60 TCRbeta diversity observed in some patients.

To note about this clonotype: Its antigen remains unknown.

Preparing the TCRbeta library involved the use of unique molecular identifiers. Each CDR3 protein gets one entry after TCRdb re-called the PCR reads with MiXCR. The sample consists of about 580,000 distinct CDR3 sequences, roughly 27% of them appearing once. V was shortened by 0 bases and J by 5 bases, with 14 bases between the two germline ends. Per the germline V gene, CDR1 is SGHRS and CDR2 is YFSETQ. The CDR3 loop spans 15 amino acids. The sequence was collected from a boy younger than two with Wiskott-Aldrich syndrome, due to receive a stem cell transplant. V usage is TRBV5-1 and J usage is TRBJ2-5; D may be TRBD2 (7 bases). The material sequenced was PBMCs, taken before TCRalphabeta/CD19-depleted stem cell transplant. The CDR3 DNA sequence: TGCGCCAGCAGCTTGGATGGGGGGGCCCGGGAGACCCAGTACTTC. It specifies CASSLDGGARETQYF.